The present T cell receptor beta chain was sequenced within a study of T cell repertoires in cytomegalovirus infection. Study at large: Shared public TCR beta signatures pointed to both CMV infection and a matching HLA type.

Notes on the study in general: Ex vivo, HLA-C-restricted CMV-specific TCR beta clonotypes prevailed over the rest of the response. Summed frequency of public TCR beta families distinguished CMV carriers with the relevant HLA.

This clonotype was found a few times. The antigen remains unidentified. CDR1 and CDR2 from the germline V gene are LGHDT and YNNKEL (reference sequence). The CDR3 has 14 residues. V was clipped by 4 bases and J by 2 bases; unmatched bases: 5. Using its own MiXCR run on the reads, TCRdb lists one record per CDR3 protein. The profile shows 560,000 or so distinct CDR3 sequences, approximately 15% of them singletons. The TCR sequence derives from a human donor in good health (CMV status not recorded). Some clones in this sample may be carry-over from other donors' samples. The chain employs TRBV3-1 and TRBJ2-7, with 7 bases fitting TRBD1. Material for sequencing was CD8+ T cells from PBMCs. In DNA, the CDR3 is TGTGCCAGCAGCCCTCGGGACAGTGCCTACGAGCAGTACTTC. This codes for CASSPRDSAYEQYF.